This T cell receptor beta chain was retrieved from a study of circulating and synovial CD4+ cells in juvenile arthritis. Study results and limitations: Circulating pathogenic-like lymphocytes shared a substantially higher fraction of CDR3 sequences with synovium than bulk blood. Circulating pathogenic-like and bulk T cells looked alike by Vbeta family usage. These repertoires were less diverse than bulk blood CD4 repertoires. T cell genome counts differed by at least an order of magnitude between CPL and CD4 samples.

As concerns this clone: Antigen specificity is unknown. The sample contains more than one DNA sequence encoding this CDR3.

This CDR3 is 15 amino acids long. Trimming at V came to 10 bases and at J to 5 bases, leaving 14 bases not matched to a gene. Germline values: CDR1 ENHRY, CDR2 SYGVKD. The protocol was immunoSEQ multiplex PCR, while the TCRdb copy is restricted to in-frame clones and leaves out a portion. The sample contains about 34,000 clones, just under 97% of which appear only once. Material: CD4+ T cells from blood. The chain uses TRBV10-3 and TRBJ1-2; 9 bases fit TRBD1. The sequence was obtained from a human donor with juvenile idiopathic arthritis. For the CDR3, the DNA is TGTGCCACGGGCGAAGAACAGGGGGCATGGTATGGCTACACCTTC. Translation: CATGEEQGAWYGYTF.